These T cell receptor beta chains were read from a single sample in a study of cytotoxic CD8 clonotypes in ibrutinib-treated CLL. Some clones are missing from TCRdb's copy, which holds only in-frame ones; the method was immunoSEQ multiplex PCR. There are approximately 130,000 clones in the sample; around 80% occur only once, and 3.3% lies in the top ten. The sample consisted of PBMCs, taken after 24 months of ibrutinib treatment. Receptors originate from a human donor with chronic lymphocytic leukemia. Both conserved end residues are part of each CDR3. Fields, in order: V gene, D gene, clone size, J gene, CDR3 length, CDR3 DNA, CDR3 protein. A D gene is named only where the DNA matches it firmly. Some rows mark clone size as missing; the rest say once, few, many or name a class of expanded clone.

>TRBV10-3|NA|NA|TRBJ1-1|13
TGTGCCATCAGTGAGGAGCCGAACACTGAAGCTTTCTTT
CAISEEPNTEAFF
>TRBV14|NA|once|TRBJ2-3|17
TGTGCCAGCAGCCAAATCGGGGGAGTAACTAGCACAGATACGCAGTATTTT
CASSQIGGVTSTDTQYF
>TRBV2|TRBD2|NA|TRBJ2-1|16
TGTGCCAGCAGTGTGGCGGGGGGGCCCTGGCGCAATGAGCAGTTCTTC
CASSVAGGPWRNEQFF
>TRBV6-6|TRBD1|NA|TRBJ1-2|14
TGTGCCAGCAGTTACGGGGGACAGGGTCTCGGCTACACCTTC
CASSYGGQGLGYTF
>TRBV11-3|NA|NA|TRBJ1-2|13
TGTGCCAGCAGCTTAGAGGCAGGGCTTGGCTACACCTTC
CASSLEAGLGYTF
>TRBV30|TRBD1|NA|TRBJ1-2|14
TGTGCCTGGAGCCGGGACAGGCGTAACTATGGCTACACCTTC
CAWSRDRRNYGYTF
>TRBV2|TRBD1|NA|TRBJ1-6|14
TGTGCCAGCAGTAGGGACAGGGGTAATTCACCCCTCCACTTT
CASSRDRGNSPLHF
>TRBV7-9|TRBD1|NA|TRBJ2-1|15
TGTGCCAGCAGCTTAGGAGGGGGCCAGGGCAATGAGCAGTTCTTC
CASSLGGGQGNEQFF
>TRBV6-1|TRBD1|NA|TRBJ1-2|15
TGTGCCAGCAGTGAAGACCAGGGGGGAGACTATGGCTACACCTTC
CASSEDQGGDYGYTF
>TRBV7-2|TRBD1|once|TRBJ2-1|15
TGTGCCAGCAGCTTCGGGACAGCCCTAAACAATGAGCAGTTCTTC
CASSFGTALNNEQFF
>TRBV11-2|NA|NA|TRBJ1-2|16
TGTGCCAGCAGCTTAAGGCAGGGACCGCGGGCCTATGGCTACACCTTC
CASSLRQGPRAYGYTF
>TRBV5-4|NA|few|TRBJ2-7|14
TGTGCCAGCAGCTTCAAAGGGGCCCAGTACGAGCAGTACTTC
CASSFKGAQYEQYF
>TRBV5-4|NA|NA|TRBJ2-1|16
TGTGCCAGCAGCTTGGGGGAGGGACACATCTACAATGAGCAGTTCTTC
CASSLGEGHIYNEQFF
>TRBV19|NA|NA|TRBJ1-5|15
TGTGCCAGTAGCACCCGACAGGATGATAATCAGCCCCAGCATTTT
CASSTRQDDNQPQHF
>TRBV29-1|NA|few|TRBJ1-1|12
TGCAGCGTTGACAGGGCAGGGACTGAAGCTTTCTTT
CSVDRAGTEAFF
>TRBV6-1|TRBD1|NA|TRBJ2-7|15
TGTGCCAGCACCACGGACAGGAGAAGCTCCTACGAGCAGTACTTC
CASTTDRRSSYEQYF
>TRBV29-1|TRBD1|NA|TRBJ2-3|13
TGCAGCGTTCCACGACAGGGGGCCGATACGCAGTATTTT
CSVPRQGADTQYF
>TRBV6-1|TRBD1|NA|TRBJ1-5|13
TGTGCCAGCAGTGGGGGACAGGCACAGCCCCAGCATTTT
CASSGGQAQPQHF
>TRBV19|NA|NA|TRBJ1-3|17
TGTGCCAGTAGTCTCGTGTTTCTGACAGGTGGCGGAAACACCATATATTTT
CASSLVFLTGGGNTIYF
>TRBV7-8|NA|once|TRBJ1-1|13
TGTGCCAGCAGCTTAAACCCGAGGACTGAAGCTTTCTTT
CASSLNPRTEAFF
>TRBV2|TRBD1|NA|TRBJ1-2|14
TGTGCCAGCAGTCGGGACAGCTCTAACTATGGCTACACCTTC
CASSRDSSNYGYTF
>TRBV27|TRBD1|NA|TRBJ1-6|16
TGTGCCAGCAGTTTACGGACAGGGGGCGCGTATTCACCCCTCCACTTT
CASSLRTGGAYSPLHF
>TRBV30|TRBD1|NA|TRBJ2-2|21
TGTGCCTGGAGTTTTACCGGGACAGTTTGGAGCCCGGGCGAGGGCACCGGGGAGCTGTTTTTT
CAWSFTGTVWSPGEGTGELFF
>TRBV15|NA|NA|TRBJ2-1|13
TGTGCCACCAGCAGAGATTTTCTAGTCGAGCAGTTCTTC
CATSRDFLVEQFF
>TRBV7-3|TRBD1|NA|TRBJ2-7|15
TGTGCCAGCAGCCCAAGGACAGGGGGCACCTCCGAGCAGTACTTC
CASSPRTGGTSEQYF
>TRBV5-4|NA|NA|TRBJ2-3|13
TGTGCCAGCAGTAACAGGGGCACAGATACGCAGTATTTT
CASSNRGTDTQYF
>TRBV5-6|NA|NA|TRBJ1-6|14
TGTGCCAGCAGCTTGGGCAGGACTAATTCACCCCTCCACTTT
CASSLGRTNSPLHF
>TRBV1|NA|NA|TRBJ2-6|18
TGCACCAGCAGCCAGGGCGGTGTCCTACACTGTGGGGCCAACGTCCTGACTTTC
CTSSQGGVLHCGANVLTF
>TRBV7-2|NA|once|TRBJ1-2|13
TGTGCCAGCAGCCCCCCTACAGCCTATGGCTACACCTTC
CASSPPTAYGYTF
>TRBV7-2|NA|NA|TRBJ2-3|14
TGTGCCAGCAGTCTTTTTTCTCGCCGAGATACGCAGTATTTT
CASSLFSRRDTQYF
>TRBV7-2|NA|NA|TRBJ2-1|18
TGTGCCAGCAGCTTAGCTTCTAGCGTGTCGAGCTCCTACAATGAGCAGTTCTTC
CASSLASSVSSSYNEQFF
>TRBV6-6|NA|NA|TRBJ2-5|14
TGTGCCAGCAGCCTACTTGGGGCGGGGGAGACCCAGTACTTC
CASSLLGAGETQYF
>TRBV7-6|NA|once|TRBJ2-5|14
TGTGCCAGCAGCTTAGTGGGCACCCTGGAGACCCAGTACTTC
CASSLVGTLETQYF
>TRBV6-1|NA|NA|TRBJ2-5|13
TGTGCCAGCTCCAGGGCCAAACAAGAGACCCAGTACTTC
CASSRAKQETQYF
>TRBV19|NA|NA|TRBJ2-1|14
TGTGCCAGTAGTTTACGGGGGGCATACAATGAGCAGTTCTTC
CASSLRGAYNEQFF
>TRBV7-2|NA|NA|TRBJ2-7|14
TGTGCCAGCAGCAGACGGGCCGGACTTTACGAGCAGTACTTC
CASSRRAGLYEQYF
>TRBV10-3|NA|few|TRBJ1-2|13
TGTGCCATCTTGGCAGGGGAAGGGTATGGCTACACCTTC
CAILAGEGYGYTF
>TRBV6-1|NA|once|TRBJ2-7|15
TGTGCCAGCAGTGAAGCAGGGGTCTTCGCCTACGAGCAGTACTTC
CASSEAGVFAYEQYF
>TRBV9|NA|few|TRBJ2-1|15
TGTGCCAGCAGCGTACTAGGGTTCAACTACAATGAGCAGTTCTTC
CASSVLGFNYNEQFF
>TRBV19|NA|NA|TRBJ2-1|13
TGTGCCAGTAGTGCCCACATCCCCAATGAGCAGTTCTTC
CASSAHIPNEQFF
>TRBV6-5|NA|NA|TRBJ1-5|16
TGTGCCAGCAGTTATAAGTTTGGTGGTACCTCTCAGCCCCAGCATTTT
CASSYKFGGTSQPQHF
>TRBV19|NA|NA|TRBJ1-2|14
TGTGCCAGTAGTATAGATCTTTCAGAGTCTGGCTACACCTTC
CASSIDLSESGYTF
>TRBV2|NA|NA|TRBJ2-7|16
TGTGCCAGCAGTGTAAGCAGGGGCAGGGAACTTTACGAGCAGTACTTC
CASSVSRGRELYEQYF
>TRBV9|NA|few|TRBJ1-1|13
TGTGCCAGCAGCCCACAGGGTTGGACTGAAGCTTTCTTT
CASSPQGWTEAFF
>TRBV5-1|TRBD1|NA|TRBJ2-1|14
TGCGCCAGCAGCTTTGGGACAGGGATCAATGAGCAGTTCTTC
CASSFGTGINEQFF
>TRBV18|TRBD1|NA|TRBJ1-4|13
TGTGCCAGCGCGGAAAGGGGGCTTGAAAAACTGTTTTTT
CASAERGLEKLFF
>TRBV5-1|NA|NA|TRBJ1-6|13
TGCGCCAGCAGCTTGGAGTCAGAATCACCCCTCCACTTT
CASSLESESPLHF
>TRBV5-1|TRBD1|NA|TRBJ2-7|13
TGCGCCAGCAGCTTGGGGGACAGGAACGAGCAGTACTTC
CASSLGDRNEQYF
>TRBV7-6|TRBD1|NA|TRBJ2-4|19
TGTGCCAGCAGCCCCAGGGGACAGGGAATGGCTACTTCCAAAAACATTCAGTACTTC
CASSPRGQGMATSKNIQYF
>TRBV7-2|NA|few|TRBJ1-6|14
TGTGCCAGCAGCCACCCATCGCAGAATTCACCCCTCCACTTT
CASSHPSQNSPLHF
>TRBV6-5|NA|NA|TRBJ1-2|13
TGTGCCAGCAGTTACGGCAGGGAATTATCGTGCACCTTC
CASSYGRELSCTF
>TRBV7-2|NA|once|TRBJ2-5|12
TGTGCCAGCAGCTTGACCCGGGAGACCCAGTACTTC
CASSLTRETQYF
>TRBV7-9|TRBD1|once|TRBJ1-5|16
TGTGCCAGCAGCTTAGGGGGACAGGGGAGGGGTCAGCCCCAGCATTTT
CASSLGGQGRGQPQHF
>TRBV18|NA|NA|TRBJ1-1|13
TGTGCCAGCGGTCAGGGGCGCGACACTGAAGCTTTCTTT
CASGQGRDTEAFF
>TRBV15|NA|NA|TRBJ1-2|15
TGTGCCACCAGCAGTCCCCGGGGCCTAGTCTATGGCTACACCTTC
CATSSPRGLVYGYTF